This T cell receptor beta chain derives from a study of blood T cells in healthy people across ages. Whole-study findings and limits: Not knowing donor CMV status may have confounded expanded clonotype changes.

A few counts support this clonotype. Its antigen is currently unknown. This CDR3 has 16 amino acids. V shed 3 bases and J shed 0 bases, with 15 bases lying between them. CDR1 is MGHRA, CDR2 YSYEKL, per germline. Primers used in a second PCR of about 6 to 11 cycles were a sample-barcoded 5' primer and a J-beta primer mix. Every molecule of cDNA carried a tag from a template-switch adaptor with 12 random nucleotides. A single record per CDR3 protein comes from TCRdb applying MiXCR to the 5' RACE reads. The sample records fewer than 1 million distinct CDR3 sequences, under 55% being singletons. Sequenced sample: blood. The receptor was isolated from a man in his 60s in good health. V gene TRBV4-1 combines with J gene TRBJ2-7, with a possible D match to TRBD2 (6 bases). The CDR3 sequence is CASSQFWLASSYEQYF. CDR3 coding DNA: TGCGCCAGCAGCCAGTTCTGGCTAGCGAGCTCCTACGAGCAGTACTTC.